The 20 T cell receptor beta chains reported below all come from one sample, sequenced in a study of human T cells and chemical hapten exposure. Regarding time point: patch test 2, 6 weeks after DPC sensitization. As for treatment: therapeutic diphenylcyclopropenone sensitization with weekly scalp DPC. MiXCR, applied by TCRdb to the RACE reads, yields one record per CDR3 protein. The sample carries fewer than 150,000 distinct CDR3 sequences, around 11% recorded once. The material was whole blood, obtained in connection with sensitization to the hapten diphenylcyclopropenone (DPC). Source of these receptors: a woman between 45 and 60 years old with alopecia areata. Some clones in this sample may be carry-over from other donors' samples.

This CDR3 is CASSQDPQARDTQYF. Written as DNA, the CDR3 is TGTGCCAGCAGCCAAGATCCCCAGGCCCGAGATACGCAGTATTTT. The rearrangement joins TRBV3-1 to TRBJ2-3; D unclear. Looked up from germline, CDR1 is LGHDT and CDR2 is YNNKEL (reference sequence). The ends were cut back, 0 bases at V and 5 bases at J, with 12 bases in the middle. The CDR3 has 15 amino acids.

As to this clonotype: Lacking the conserved final phenylalanine or tryptophan, this CDR3 likely reflects a read error. This chain joins TRBV7-9 and TRBJ2-7; TRBD1 agrees at 8 bases. V gave up 2 bases and J gave up 6 bases; unmatched junction bases: 3. The CDR3 is 13 amino acids. Looked up from germline, CDR1 is SEHNR and CDR2 is FQNEAQ (reference sequence). For the CDR3, the DNA is TGTGCCAGCAGCTTACCAGGGGGCGGCGAGCAGTACTTG. This translates into CASSLPGGGEQYL.

The chain couples TRBV4-1 to TRBJ2-4, with TRBD2 matching 8 bases. The V gene's germline CDR1 is MGHRA and CDR2 YSYEKL. After removal of 0 bases from V and 6 bases from J, the junction contained 10 bases not matched to a gene. The CDR3 runs to 17 residues. CDR3 DNA: TGCGCCAGCAGCCAAGAAGGGCCAGCGGGAGTGAGAAACATTCAGTACTTC. Residues: CASSQEGPAGVRNIQYF.

This clonotype was recorded many times. The rearrangement uses TRBV9 and TRBJ2-7; a weak D match, TRBD1 (5 bases). The V and J ends lost 4 bases and 2 bases respectively, with 10 bases between them. The germline V gene has CDR1 SGDLS and CDR2 YYNGEE. The CDR3 consists of 13 residues. The CDR3 reads CASSPQGTYEQYF. In nucleotides, the CDR3 is TGTGCCAGCAGCCCCCAGGGAACCTACGAGCAGTACTTC.

The chain employs TRBV6-1 and TRBJ2-6, with unresolved D. This CDR3 region has 15 residues. CDR1 and CDR2 (germline): MNHNS, SASEGT. V dropped 3 bases and J dropped 0 bases, with 6 bases sitting between them. The CDR3 region has the DNA TGTGCCAGCAGTGACCATAGCTCTGGGGCCAACGTCCTGACTTTC. It codes for CASSDHSSGANVLTF.

In this sample, this clonotype turned up many times. The rearrangement joins TRBV6-6 to TRBJ2-3, with 11 bases matching TRBD2. Trimming at V came to 11 bases and at J to 8 bases, leaving 3 bases not matched to a gene. Germline CDR1 is MNHNY and CDR2 is SVGAGI (reference sequence). The CDR3 runs to 11 residues. In DNA, the CDR3 is TGTGCCTACCTAGCGGGAGGTACGCAGTATTTT. It specifies CAYLAGGTQYF.

This clonotype was detected many times. The rearrangement joins TRBV29-1 to TRBJ1-1; no clear D gene. Trimming took off 3 bases at V and 0 bases at J, with 5 bases between the two ends. The CDR3 spans 12 residues. The germline CDR1 and CDR2 sequences are SQVTM and ANQGSEA. This CDR3 reads CSVEGLNTEAFF. CDR3 in DNA: TGCAGCGTTGAGGGCCTGAACACTGAAGCTTTCTTT.

The CDR3 nucleotides are TGCAGTGCGGACAGGGGACAGACCCAGTACTTC. It is translated as CSADRGQTQYF. The chain has TRBV20-1 and TRBJ2-5, with 9 bases identical to TRBD1. J lost 6 bases, V lost 6 bases, and 2 bases had no gene match. CDR1 and CDR2 from the germline V gene are DFQATT and SNEGSKA (reference sequence). The CDR3 contains 11 residues.

This chain uses TRBV11-2 with TRBJ2-1, with 9 bases that match TRBD2. V lost 5 bases to trimming and J lost 6 bases; unmatched junction nucleotides: 8. Germline V gene sequence: CDR1 SGHAT, CDR2 FQNNGV. There are 15 residues in the CDR3. DNA of the CDR3: TGTGCCAGCAGCCCCACCCAACTAGCGGGCAATGAGCAGTTCTTC. The encoded protein is CASSPTQLAGNEQFF.

As concerns this clonotype: This may be a read error, as it is one base from a much larger clone. The chain is built from TRBV7-3 and TRBJ1-6, with D perhaps TRBD1 (5 bases). The germline V gene encodes CDR1 SGHTA and CDR2 FQGTGA. The CDR3 length is 15 residues. V was trimmed by 3 bases and J by 4 bases, leaving 10 bases between them. CDR3 loop: CASSLDGAYNSPLHF. The DNA for the CDR3 is TGTGCCAGCAGCTTGGATGGGGCATATAATTCACCCCTCCACTTT.

This clonotype has a handful of counts. V and J are TRBV30 and TRBJ1-4; D may be TRBD1 (6 bases). V was trimmed by 2 bases and J by 7 bases, leaving 14 bases between them. This CDR3 has 14 amino acids. The germline gives CDR1 GTSNPN, CDR2 SVGIG (reference sequence). Written as DNA, the CDR3 is TGTGCCTGGAGTCGGGACAATGGACGTGAAAAACTGTTTTTT. It codes for CAWSRDNGREKLFF.

Concerning this clonotype itself: A clone one base away is much larger, so this may be a read error. The chain links TRBV5-1 to TRBJ1-1; the D gene is possibly TRBD1 (6 bases). The CDR3 spans 14 residues. Per the germline V gene, CDR1 is SGHRS and CDR2 is YFSETQ. CDR3 nucleotide sequence: TGCGCCAGCAGCTTGCAAGGGGGTCTCGCTGAAGCTCTCTTT. This encodes CASSLQGGLAEALF.

This clonotype occurred many times. The junction does not match germline at one end; this may be a read error. Here the CDR3 reads CASSQSGTGELFF. DNA for the CDR3: TGTGCTAGCAGCCAATCGGGGACCGGGGAGCTGTTTTTT. The chain recombines TRBV7-7 with TRBJ2-2; TRBD2 is a possible D gene (5 bases). The CDR3 covers 13 residues. Germline V gene sequence: CDR1 SSHAT, CDR2 FNYEAQ (reference sequence). Full variable domain (remainder filled in from reference TRBV7-7 and TRBJ2-2): GAGVSQSPRYKVTKRGQDVTLRCDPISSHATLYWYQQALGQGPEFLTYFNYEAQPDKSGLPSDRFSAERPEGSISTLTIQRTEQRDSAMYRCASSQSGTGELFFGEGSRLTVL.

The V and J genes are TRBV13 and TRBJ2-7; 8 bases line up with TRBD2. Germline V gene data show CDR1 as PRHDT and CDR2 as FYEKMQ (reference sequence). Losses at the gene ends were 1 base for V and 5 bases for J; bases not matched to a gene: 7. The CDR3 covers 15 residues. The CDR3 sequence is CASSLVQAGAHEQYF. The CDR3 coding sequence is TGTGCCAGCAGCTTAGTCCAAGCGGGAGCCCACGAGCAGTACTTC.

This clonotype occurred a few times. The CDR3 region has the DNA TGTGCCAGCAACCGACAGGGAACAGATACGCAGTATTTT. Its translation: CASNRQGTDTQYF. The chain uses TRBV7-9 and TRBJ2-3, with 7 positions matching TRBD1. V gave up 7 bases and J gave up 3 bases; unmatched junction bases: 4. This CDR3 is built from 13 residues. The germline V gene has CDR1 SEHNR and CDR2 FQNEAQ (reference sequence).

The chain has TRBV30 and TRBJ1-1, with D perhaps TRBD1 (6 bases). V was shortened by 0 bases and J by 3 bases, with 14 bases between the two germline ends. The CDR3 is 15 amino acids. Germline lookup yields CDR1 GTSNPN and CDR2 SVGIG (reference sequence). The CDR3 DNA reads as TGTGCCTGGAGTGTACGGGGGGCAATCGACACTGAAGCTTTCTTT. It codes for CAWSVRGAIDTEAFF.

The chain is built from TRBV24-1 and TRBJ2-1; the D gene is possibly TRBD1 (6 bases). The V end lost 3 bases, the J end lost 8 bases, and 10 bases lay between the germline ends. The length of the CDR3 is 13 residues. CDR1 and CDR2 (germline): KGHDR, SFDVKD. CDR3 region: CATSDAGQYEQFF. The CDR3 DNA sequence: TGTGCCACCAGTGATGCTGGACAGTATGAGCAGTTCTTC.

This clonotype has ten or more counts. The chain has TRBV10-1 and TRBJ2-5; perhaps D is TRBD1 or TRBD2 (5 bases each). This CDR3 has 15 amino acids. CDR1 and CDR2 (germline): WNHNN, SYGVQD (reference sequence). V was clipped by 5 bases and J by 5 bases, with 18 bases between them. This CDR3 is CASSYQGPGYETQYF. The CDR3 bases are TGCGCCAGCAGTTATCAGGGTCCGGGGTATGAGACCCAGTACTTC.

The chain employs TRBV7-6 and TRBJ2-3; 12 bases match TRBD2. CDR1 and CDR2 from the germline V gene are SGHVS and FNYEAQ. The CDR3 is 16 residues long. V lost 5 bases to trimming and J lost 2 bases; unmatched junction nucleotides: 5. Here the CDR3 reads CASSRRTSGNTDTQYF. The CDR3 DNA reads as TGTGCCAGCAGCCGACGGACTAGCGGGAACACAGATACGCAGTATTTT.

This clonotype showed up many times. This chain links TRBV4-2 with TRBJ1-5; D is perhaps TRBD1 (6 bases). Germline assignment: CDR1 LGHNA and CDR2 YNFKEQ. Between the trimmed V and J ends, which lost 5 bases and 4 bases, there was a span of 24 bases. The CDR3 extends over 18 amino acids. CDR3 sequence reads: CASSWETRGAGVNQPQHF. The CDR3 bases are TGTGCCAGCAGCTGGGAGACCCGCGGGGCAGGGGTTAATCAGCCCCAGCATTTT.